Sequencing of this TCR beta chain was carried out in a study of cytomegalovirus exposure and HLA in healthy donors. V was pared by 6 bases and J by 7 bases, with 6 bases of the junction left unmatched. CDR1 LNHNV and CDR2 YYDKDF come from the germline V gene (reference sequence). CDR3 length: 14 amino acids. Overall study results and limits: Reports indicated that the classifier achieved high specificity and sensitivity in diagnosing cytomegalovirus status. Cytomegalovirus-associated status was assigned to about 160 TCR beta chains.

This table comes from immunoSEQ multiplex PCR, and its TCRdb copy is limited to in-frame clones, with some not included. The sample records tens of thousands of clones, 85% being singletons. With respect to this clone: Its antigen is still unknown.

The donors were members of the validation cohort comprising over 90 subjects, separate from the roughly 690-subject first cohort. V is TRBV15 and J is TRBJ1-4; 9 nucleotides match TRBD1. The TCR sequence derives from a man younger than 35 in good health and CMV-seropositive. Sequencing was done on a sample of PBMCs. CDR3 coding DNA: TGTGCCACCAGGGCCGGGACAGGGTCTGAAAAACTGTTTTTT. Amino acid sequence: CATRAGTGSEKLFF.